Listed here is a single T cell receptor (beta chain). This entry belongs to a study of blood T cell repertoires in COVID-19. Looking at the study overall: Samples of COVID-19 (acute and convalescent) were obtained from the United States, Italy and Spain. From T cells, B-cell-depleted T cells, or PBMCs came the material, which was cDNA or gDNA.

Original processing notes: Nucleated cell number was recorded as an estimate derived from reference gene primer amplification. Produced via immunoSEQ multiplex PCR; TCRdb's table is partial and in-frame only. V and J calls and clone size are given by that table; D and trimming were obtained from the DNA. The sample shows about 120,000 clones, over 80% of them seen only once. Sequenced input: peripheral blood. The sequence came from a man between 65 and 85 years old with acute or convalescent COVID-19.

In nucleotides, the CDR3 is TGTGCCAGCAGTTTACAGGGGGACACTGAAGCTTTCTTT. It is translated as CASSLQGDTEAFF. J is TRBJ1-1 and V is TRBV27; 7 nucleotides agree with TRBD1. J gave up 3 bases and V 2 bases, and 0 bases lay outside the gene matches. The CDR3 consists of 13 residues. Germline-derived CDR1 and CDR2 are MNHEY and SMNVEV (reference sequence).